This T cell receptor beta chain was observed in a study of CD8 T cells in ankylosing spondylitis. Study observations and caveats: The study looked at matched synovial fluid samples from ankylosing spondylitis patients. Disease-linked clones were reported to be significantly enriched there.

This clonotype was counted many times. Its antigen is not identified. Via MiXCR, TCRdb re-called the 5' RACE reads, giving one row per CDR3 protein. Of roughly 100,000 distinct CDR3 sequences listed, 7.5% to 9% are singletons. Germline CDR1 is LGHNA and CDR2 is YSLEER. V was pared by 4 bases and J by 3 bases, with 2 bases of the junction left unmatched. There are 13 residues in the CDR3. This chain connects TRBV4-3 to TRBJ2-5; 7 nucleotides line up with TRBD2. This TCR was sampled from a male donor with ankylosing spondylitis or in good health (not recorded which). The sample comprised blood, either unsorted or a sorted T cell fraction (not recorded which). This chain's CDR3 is CASSPTSEETQYF. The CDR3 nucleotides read TGCGCCAGCAGCCCCACTAGCGAAGAGACCCAGTACTTC.